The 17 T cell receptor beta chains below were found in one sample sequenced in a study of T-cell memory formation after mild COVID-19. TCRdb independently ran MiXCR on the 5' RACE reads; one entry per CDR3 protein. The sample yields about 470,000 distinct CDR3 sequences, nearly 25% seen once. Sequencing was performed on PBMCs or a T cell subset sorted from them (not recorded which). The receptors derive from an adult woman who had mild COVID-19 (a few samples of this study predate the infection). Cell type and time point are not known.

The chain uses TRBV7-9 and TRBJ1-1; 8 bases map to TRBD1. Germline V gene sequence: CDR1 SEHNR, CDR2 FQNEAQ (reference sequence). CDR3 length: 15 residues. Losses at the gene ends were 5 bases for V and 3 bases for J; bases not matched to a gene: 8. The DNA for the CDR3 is TGTGCCAGCAGCCCCGACAGGGGTCGGGACACTGAAGCTTTCTTT. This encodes CASSPDRGRDTEAFF.

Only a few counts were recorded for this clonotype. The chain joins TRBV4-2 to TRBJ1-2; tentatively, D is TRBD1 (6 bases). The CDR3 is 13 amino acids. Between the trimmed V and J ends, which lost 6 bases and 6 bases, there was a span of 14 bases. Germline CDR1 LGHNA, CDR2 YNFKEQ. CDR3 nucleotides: TGTGCCAGCAGTCAACAGGGTTTCAATGGCTACACCTTC. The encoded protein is CASSQQGFNGYTF.

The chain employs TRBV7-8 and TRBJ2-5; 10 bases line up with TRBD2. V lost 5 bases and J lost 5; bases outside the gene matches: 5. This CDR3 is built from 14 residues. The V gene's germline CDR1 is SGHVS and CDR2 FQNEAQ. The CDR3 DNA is TGTGCCAGCAGCCCAGCGGGGGGGTGGGAGACCCAGTACTTC. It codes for CASSPAGGWETQYF.

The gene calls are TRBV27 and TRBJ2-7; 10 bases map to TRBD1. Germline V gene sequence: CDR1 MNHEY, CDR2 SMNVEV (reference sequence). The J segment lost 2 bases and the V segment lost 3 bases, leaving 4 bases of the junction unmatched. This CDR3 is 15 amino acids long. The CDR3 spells CASSLGQGQTYEQYF. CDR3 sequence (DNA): TGTGCCAGCAGTTTGGGACAGGGGCAAACCTACGAGCAGTACTTC.

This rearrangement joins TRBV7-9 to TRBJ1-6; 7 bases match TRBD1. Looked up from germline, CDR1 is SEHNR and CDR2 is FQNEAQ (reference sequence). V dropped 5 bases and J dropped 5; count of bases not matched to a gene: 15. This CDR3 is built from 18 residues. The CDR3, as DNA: TGTGCCAGCAGCCGGAGCCCGCACCGGACAGGAGATAATTCACCCCTCCACTTT. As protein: CASSRSPHRTGDNSPLHF.

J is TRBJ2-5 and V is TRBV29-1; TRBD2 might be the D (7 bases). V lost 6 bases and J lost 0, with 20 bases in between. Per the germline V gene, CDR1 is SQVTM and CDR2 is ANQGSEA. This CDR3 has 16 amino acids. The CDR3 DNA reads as TGCAGCGTCCCTAGGGGGGGGCTATTGTACCAAGAGACCCAGTACTTC. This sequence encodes CSVPRGGLLYQETQYF.

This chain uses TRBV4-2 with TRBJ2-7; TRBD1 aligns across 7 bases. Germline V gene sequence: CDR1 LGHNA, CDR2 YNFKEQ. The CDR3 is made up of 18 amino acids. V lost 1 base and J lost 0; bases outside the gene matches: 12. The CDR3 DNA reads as TGTGCCAGCAGCCAAGGGGTAAGGGACAGCCTTAGCTCCTACGAGCAGTACTTC. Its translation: CASSQGVRDSLSSYEQYF.

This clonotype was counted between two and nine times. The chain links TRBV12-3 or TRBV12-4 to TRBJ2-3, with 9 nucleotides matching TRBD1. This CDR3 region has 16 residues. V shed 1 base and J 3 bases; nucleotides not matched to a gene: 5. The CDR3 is CASSLGGTGPTDTQYF. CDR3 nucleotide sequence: TGTGCCAGCAGTTTAGGTGGGACAGGGCCGACAGATACGCAGTATTTT.

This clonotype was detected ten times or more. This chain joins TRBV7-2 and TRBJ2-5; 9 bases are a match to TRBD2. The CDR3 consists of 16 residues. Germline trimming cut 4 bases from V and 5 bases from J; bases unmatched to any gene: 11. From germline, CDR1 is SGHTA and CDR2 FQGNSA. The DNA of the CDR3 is TGTGCCAGCAGCTGGCCGCGGGGGGGAGCTATGGAGACCCAGTACTTC. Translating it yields CASSWPRGGAMETQYF.

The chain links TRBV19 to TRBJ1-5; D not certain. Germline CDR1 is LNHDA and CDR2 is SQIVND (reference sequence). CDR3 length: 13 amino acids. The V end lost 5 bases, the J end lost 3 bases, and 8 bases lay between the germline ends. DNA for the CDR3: TGTGCCAGTAGTGACACAGTCAATCAGCCCCAGCATTTT. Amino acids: CASSDTVNQPQHF.

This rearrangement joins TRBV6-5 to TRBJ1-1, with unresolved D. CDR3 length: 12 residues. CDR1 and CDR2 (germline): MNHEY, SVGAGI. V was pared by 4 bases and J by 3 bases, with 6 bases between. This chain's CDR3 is CASSSPHTEAFF. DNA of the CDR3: TGTGCCAGCAGTTCCCCCCACACTGAAGCTTTCTTT.

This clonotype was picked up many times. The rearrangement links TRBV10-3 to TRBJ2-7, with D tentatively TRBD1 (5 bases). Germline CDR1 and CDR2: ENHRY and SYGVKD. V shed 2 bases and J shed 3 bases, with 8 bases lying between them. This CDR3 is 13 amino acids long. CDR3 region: CAISEGRDYEQYF. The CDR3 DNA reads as TGTGCCATCAGTGAGGGCAGGGACTACGAGCAGTACTTC.

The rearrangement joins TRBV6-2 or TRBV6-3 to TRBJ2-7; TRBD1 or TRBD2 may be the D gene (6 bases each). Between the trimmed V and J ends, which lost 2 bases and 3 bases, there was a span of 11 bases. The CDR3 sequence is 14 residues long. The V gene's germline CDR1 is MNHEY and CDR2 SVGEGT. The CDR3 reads CASSYRGPSYEQYF. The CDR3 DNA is TGTGCCAGCAGTTACCGGGGGCCTAGCTACGAGCAGTACTTC.

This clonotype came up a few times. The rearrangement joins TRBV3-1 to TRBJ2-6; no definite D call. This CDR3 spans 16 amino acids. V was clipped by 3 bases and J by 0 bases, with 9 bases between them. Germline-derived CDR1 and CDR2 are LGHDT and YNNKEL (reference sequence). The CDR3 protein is CASSQGMDSGANVLTF. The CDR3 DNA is TGTGCCAGCAGCCAGGGGATGGACTCTGGGGCCAACGTCCTGACTTTC.

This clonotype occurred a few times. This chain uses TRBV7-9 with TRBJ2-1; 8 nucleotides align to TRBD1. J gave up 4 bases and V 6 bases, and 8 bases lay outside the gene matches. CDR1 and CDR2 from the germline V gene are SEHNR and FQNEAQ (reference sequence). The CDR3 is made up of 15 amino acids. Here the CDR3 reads CASRSQGARYNEQFF. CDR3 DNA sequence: TGTGCCAGCAGGTCTCAGGGGGCGCGATACAATGAGCAGTTCTTC.

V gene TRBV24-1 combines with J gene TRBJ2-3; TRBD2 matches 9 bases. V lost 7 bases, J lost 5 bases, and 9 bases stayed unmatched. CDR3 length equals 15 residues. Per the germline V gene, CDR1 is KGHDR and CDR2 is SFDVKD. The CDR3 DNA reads TGTGCCACCAGCCGCGGGGGGGGCGCGTTAGATACGCAGTATTTT. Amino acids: CATSRGGGALDTQYF.

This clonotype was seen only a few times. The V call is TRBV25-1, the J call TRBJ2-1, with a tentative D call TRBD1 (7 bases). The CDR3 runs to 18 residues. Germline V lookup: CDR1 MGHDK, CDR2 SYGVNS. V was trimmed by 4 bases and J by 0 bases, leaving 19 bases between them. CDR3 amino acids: CASSGQGGPNSSYNEQFF. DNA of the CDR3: TGTGCCAGCAGTGGTCAGGGGGGACCGAATAGCTCCTACAATGAGCAGTTCTTC.